These T cell receptor beta chains were read from a single sample in a study of T-cell memory formation after mild COVID-19. TCRdb independently ran MiXCR on the 5' RACE reads; one entry per CDR3 protein. The sample holds under 300,000 distinct CDR3 sequences, roughly 10% seen once. Sequencing used PBMCs or a T cell subset sorted from them (not recorded which). The receptors here all came from a man aged 18-30 years who had mild COVID-19 (a few samples of this study predate the infection). Cell type and time point are not known. The CDR3 runs from the conserved cysteine through the conserved F or W. The D gene is left open where the match is weak. Clone size is not always given. Where it is, it says once, few, many or a class for expanded clones.

d_call	v_call	j_call	clone_size	cdr3_aa	cdr3_nt
NA	TRBV12-3/TRBV12-4	TRBJ1-5	NA	CASSPVVLGQPQHF	TGTGCCAGCAGTCCCGTTGTATTAGGTCAGCCCCAGCATTTT
TRBD2	TRBV5-4	TRBJ2-5	NA	CASSLNGGGRQETQYF	TGTGCCAGCAGCTTGAATGGCGGGGGGCGCCAAGAGACCCAGTACTTC
NA	TRBV6-5	TRBJ1-4	many	CASSYQQGGNEKLFF	TGTGCCAGCAGTTACCAACAGGGCGGTAATGAAAAACTGTTTTTT
TRBD1	TRBV5-6	TRBJ2-5	many	CASSPTMRTGQLLGTQYF	TGTGCCAGCAGCCCGACAATGAGGACAGGCCAGCTTTTAGGGACCCAGTACTTC
TRBD2	TRBV20-1	TRBJ2-7	NA	CSARDWGGSGHEQYF	TGCAGTGCTAGAGATTGGGGGGGGAGCGGACACGAGCAGTACTTC
NA	TRBV5-6	TRBJ2-1	NA	CASSLKGFYNEQFF	TGTGCCAGCAGCTTAAAGGGTTTTTACAATGAGCAGTTCTTC
TRBD2	TRBV5-1	TRBJ2-5	NA	CASSLGLAGEETQYF	TGCGCCAGCAGCTTGGGACTAGCGGGGGAGGAGACCCAGTACTTC
TRBD2	TRBV9	TRBJ2-3	NA	CASSVEPTKRGYTDTQYF	TGTGCCAGCAGCGTAGAGCCAACCAAGCGGGGTTACACAGATACGCAGTATTTT
NA	TRBV24-1	TRBJ2-2	once	CATSDGENTGELFF	TGTGCCACCAGTGACGGAGAAAACACCGGGGAGCTGTTTTTT
NA	TRBV6-5	TRBJ1-6	NA	CASRLQSSYNSPLHF	TGTGCCAGCAGATTACAGAGCTCCTATAATTCACCCCTCCACTTT
NA	TRBV6-1	TRBJ1-1	many	CASSEGPGFAEAFF	TGTGCCAGCAGTGAAGGACCAGGGTTCGCTGAAGCTTTCTTT